This T cell receptor (beta chain) is drawn from a study of human T cells and chemical hapten exposure. Turning to the study itself: Variation in per-sample TCR yields came mainly from small pooled library volume differences.

The study used a library that attached unique molecular identifiers to individual cDNA molecules. TCRdb reanalysed the 5' RACE reads using MiXCR and keeps one entry per CDR3 protein. The table includes approximately 150,000 distinct CDR3 sequences, around 4% detected once. This clonotype showed up many times. Whole blood, unfractionated, served as the material for total RNA extraction. This TCR was recovered from a female donor in good health.

Here the CDR3 DNA reads TGTGCCAGCTCACCACTCGGGGCTAGCGGGACTAGCACAGATACGCAGTATTTT. It codes for CASSPLGASGTSTDTQYF. The rearrangement joins TRBV18 to TRBJ2-3; 9 bases fit TRBD2. After removal of 1 base from V and 0 bases from J, the junction contained 8 bases not matched to a gene. Germline V gene lookup returns CDR1 KGHSH and CDR2 LQKENI. The CDR3 has 18 residues.